This entry features one TCR beta chain sequence. The data derive from a study of blood T cell repertoires in COVID-19. For the study at large: Samples came from the United States, Italy and Spain, spanning acute and convalescent COVID-19. T cells, B-cell-depleted T cells, or PBMCs provided the cDNA or gDNA that served as material.

Per the original data handling: Amplification with reference gene primers provided the estimates of nucleated cell counts. TCRdb's table, derived via immunoSEQ multiplex PCR, lists solely in-frame clones and lacks some. Clonal size and the V and J genes are those of that table, whereas D and trimming came from the DNA. The profile shows roughly 71,000 clones, 70% to 90% of them singletons. The V gene lost 0 bases and the J gene lost 7 bases, with 9 bases spanning the gap. Germline V gives CDR1 SEHNR, CDR2 FQNEAQ (reference sequence). The CDR3 runs 13 residues. The sample taken for sequencing was peripheral blood. The TCR sequence derives from a man aged 25 to 40 with acute or convalescent COVID-19. This chain uses TRBV7-9 with TRBJ1-2; no definite D call. The CDR3 sequence is CASSLAEYSGYTF. Here the CDR3 DNA reads TGTGCCAGCAGCTTAGCGGAATACAGTGGCTACACCTTC.